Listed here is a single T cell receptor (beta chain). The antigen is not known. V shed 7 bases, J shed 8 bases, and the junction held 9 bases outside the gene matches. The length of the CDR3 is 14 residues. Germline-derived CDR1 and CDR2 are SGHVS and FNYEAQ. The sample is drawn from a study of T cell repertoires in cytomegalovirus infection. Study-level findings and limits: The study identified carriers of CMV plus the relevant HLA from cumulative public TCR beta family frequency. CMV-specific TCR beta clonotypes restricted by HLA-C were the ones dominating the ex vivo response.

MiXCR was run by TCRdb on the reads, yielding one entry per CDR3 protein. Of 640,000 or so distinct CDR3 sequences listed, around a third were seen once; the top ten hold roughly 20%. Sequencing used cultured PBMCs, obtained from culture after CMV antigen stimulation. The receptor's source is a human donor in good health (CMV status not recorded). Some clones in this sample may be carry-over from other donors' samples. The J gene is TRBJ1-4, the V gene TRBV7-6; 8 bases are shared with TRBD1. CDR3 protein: CASTPTGAREKLFF. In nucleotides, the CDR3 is TGTGCCAGCACCCCGACAGGGGCGAGGGAAAAACTGTTTTTT.